The sequence of this TCR beta chain was determined in a study of blood T cells in healthy people across ages. Whole-study context: About one barcoded beta molecule per two T cells was captured by template switching. Study-level findings and limits: Both naive CD4+ cell counts and diversity were greater in long-lived donors than in aged donors.

On this clonotype itself: Antigen specificity is unknown. A much larger clone differs by one base, so this may be a read error.

A second PCR, run for about 7 to 11 cycles, used a sample-barcoded 5' primer plus a J-beta primer mix. TCRdb reprocessed the 5' RACE reads via MiXCR and lists one record per CDR3 protein. The sample includes 600,000 to 1,000,000 distinct CDR3 sequences, around 25% of them seen just once. The CDR3 length is 13 residues. CDR1 and CDR2 from the germline V gene are SQVTM and ANQGSEA. V lost 5 bases, J lost 6 bases, and 9 bases stayed unmatched. This sample was shared with a second study, whose subject was T cells of mothers and their children. From that second work: A few healthy Caucasian mothers, along with their six children, were the donors. No T cell clones of persistent microchimeric origin were detected.

The genes are TRBV29-1 and TRBJ2-7; TRBD1 matches 8 bases. This TCR came from a boy aged 10-17 years in good health. Sequencing was carried out using blood. CDR3 DNA sequence: TGCAGCGTTCAGGACAGGGAACCCTGCGAGCAGTACTTC. Its translation: CSVQDREPCEQYF.